Listed here are 26 T cell receptor beta chains from one sample, sequenced in a study of tumor-infiltrating lymphocytes in oesophageal squamous cell carcinoma. TCRdb re-derived calls from the PCR reads in MiXCR, one entry per CDR3 protein. The profile shows 15,000 to 20,000 distinct CDR3 sequences, around 41% of them singletons. The sequenced sample consisted of esophageal tumor tissue. The receptors come from a male donor with esophageal squamous cell carcinoma.

This chain joins TRBV12-3 or TRBV12-4 and TRBJ2-2, with a weak D call TRBD2 (7 bases). V was clipped by 3 bases and J by 2 bases, with 10 bases between them. This CDR3 comprises 15 residues. The CDR3 DNA sequence: TGTGCCAGCAGTTTGAGGGGGGGAAACACCGGGGAGCTGTTTTTT. Translated, it gives CASSLRGGNTGELFF.

This clonotype has more than one count but fewer than ten. The chain has TRBV18 and TRBJ1-2; D is unresolved. The V gene's germline CDR1 is KGHSH and CDR2 LQKENI. CDR3 length: 13 residues. The V and J ends lost 2 bases and 2 bases respectively, with 6 bases between them. This chain's CDR3 is CASSPGSNYGYTF. CDR3 in DNA: TGTGCCAGCTCACCAGGGTCCAACTATGGCTACACCTTC.

The V gene is TRBV20-1, the J gene TRBJ2-7; TRBD2 agrees at 16 bases. J was trimmed by 3 bases and V by 6 bases; bases with no gene match: 5. CDR3 length equals 15 residues. Germline V gene data show CDR1 as DFQATT and CDR2 as SNEGSKA (reference sequence). CDR3: CSAPGLAGGVYEQYF. The CDR3, as DNA: TGCAGTGCCCCGGGACTAGCGGGGGGGGTCTACGAGCAGTACTTC.

V and J are TRBV18 and TRBJ2-3; the match to TRBD2 covers 12 bases. Trimming at V came to 1 base and at J to 1 base, leaving 0 bases not matched to a gene. CDR3 length: 16 amino acids. Per the germline V gene, CDR1 is KGHSH and CDR2 is LQKENI. The CDR3 DNA follows: TGTGCCAGCTCACCACGGACTAGCGGGGGCACAGATACGCAGTATTTT. This translates into CASSPRTSGGTDTQYF.

There are many counts of this clonotype. The chain is built from TRBV24-1 and TRBJ2-1; tentatively, D is TRBD1 (5 bases). Between the trimmed V and J ends, which lost 1 base and 4 bases, there was a span of 13 bases. This CDR3 is 16 amino acids long. CDR1 and CDR2 (germline): KGHDR, SFDVKD. The CDR3 nucleotides read TGTGCCACCAGTGATTTAGACCCAAGGGGATACAATGAGCAGTTCTTC. It yields the protein CATSDLDPRGYNEQFF.

The chain uses TRBV18 and TRBJ2-3; D is ambiguous. TRBJ2-1 explains the end of the DNA better; the J call may be wrong. CDR1 is KGHSH and CDR2 is LQKENI in the germline V gene. The CDR3 runs 11 residues. The CDR3 is CASSLDNEQFF. CDR3 nucleotides: TGTGCCAGCTCACTCGACAATGAGCAGTTCTTC.

This clonotype was counted many times. J is TRBJ1-2 and V is TRBV27; D is unclear. CDR1 and CDR2 from the germline V gene are MNHEY and SMNVEV (reference sequence). This CDR3 has 13 amino acids. The ends were cut back, 3 bases at V and 6 bases at J, with 11 bases in the middle. The CDR3 sequence: CASSFSGEDGYTF. Here the CDR3 DNA reads TGTGCCAGCAGTTTTTCCGGGGAGGATGGCTACACCTTC.

In its sample, this clonotype was seen many times. The chain joins TRBV5-1 to TRBJ1-4; D gene uncertain. The germline V gene encodes CDR1 SGHRS and CDR2 YFSETQ. The CDR3 contains 15 residues. V was cut by 4 bases and J by 0 bases, with 10 bases left in between. CDR3 nucleotides: TGCGCCAGCAGCCCGACGGAGGCAACTAATGAAAAACTGTTTTTT. It translates to CASSPTEATNEKLFF.

The chain is built from TRBV6-1 and TRBJ2-3; D tentatively fits TRBD1 or TRBD2 (5 bases each). Deletions cut 7 bases from V and 3 bases from J, with 11 bases between. Germline CDR1 MNHNS, CDR2 SASEGT. The CDR3 extends over 13 amino acids. The DNA of the CDR3 is TGTGCCAGCACCCGGGACCTTACAGATACGCAGTATTTT. Amino acid sequence: CASTRDLTDTQYF.

J is TRBJ2-4 and V is TRBV14; TRBD2 agrees at 9 bases. The tail of the sequence fits TRBJ2-5 better, so the J call may be wrong. The CDR3 is 16 amino acids. In germline, CDR1 is SGHDN, CDR2 FVKESK. CDR3 region: CASSQDRGRAVETQYF. The CDR3 coding sequence is TGTGCCAGCAGCCAAGATCGCGGGAGGGCCGTCGAGACCCAGTACTTC.

This clonotype was counted at least ten times. This chain joins TRBV27 and TRBJ1-1; D uncertain. The V gene's germline CDR1 is MNHEY and CDR2 SMNVEV (reference sequence). The CDR3 has 17 amino acids. V lost 0 bases, J lost 1 base, and 15 bases lay in between. Here the CDR3 DNA reads TGTGCCAGCAGTTTATCGGCCGTACGGCGTTGGAACACTGAAGCTTTCTTT. Translated: CASSLSAVRRWNTEAFF.

The chain's CDR3 is CATSDMDRGVWNEQFF. Written as DNA, the CDR3 is TGTGCCACCAGTGACATGGACAGGGGTGTCTGGAATGAGCAGTTCTTC. The V call is TRBV24-1, the J call TRBJ2-3, with TRBD1 identical over 9 bases. The DNA end favors TRBJ2-1, so the J call may be wrong. Germline assignment: CDR1 KGHDR and CDR2 SFDVKD. The length of the CDR3 is 16 residues.

This rearrangement joins TRBV7-2 to TRBJ2-4; no clear D gene. This CDR3 is 13 amino acids long. The V end was cut by 3 bases, the J end by 7 bases, with 10 bases between. Germline CDR1 SGHTA, CDR2 FQGNSA. CDR3 in amino acids: CASSLFPENIQYF. DNA of the CDR3: TGTGCCAGCAGCTTGTTCCCGGAGAACATTCAGTACTTC.

The chain combines TRBV6-2 or TRBV6-3 with TRBJ2-3; a possible D gene is TRBD1 (6 bases). TRBJ2-7 matches the DNA end more closely, so the J call is doubtful. Germline-derived CDR1 and CDR2 are MNHEY and SVGEGT. The CDR3 totals 13 residues. CDR3: CASRSQGDNEQYF. Here the CDR3 DNA reads TGTGCCAGCAGGTCACAGGGAGACAATGAGCAGTACTTC.

J is TRBJ2-3 and V is TRBV5-6; TRBD2 matches at 8 bases. The junction had 5 bases not matched to a gene; V was cut back by 5 bases and J by 3 bases. CDR1 is SGHDT and CDR2 is YYEEEE in the germline V gene. The CDR3 consists of 14 residues. The DNA of the CDR3 is TGTGCCAGCAGTACGGCGGGGGGTACAGATACGCAGTATTTT. Protein: CASSTAGGTDTQYF.

This clonotype was detected ten times or more. This chain links TRBV5-1 with TRBJ2-3, with D possibly matching TRBD1 (6 bases). The J call may be in error: the DNA end matches TRBJ2-7 better. The germline V gene has CDR1 SGHRS and CDR2 YFSETQ. CDR3 size: 14 residues. The CDR3 DNA is TGCGCCAGCAGCTTGGGACAGGTATCGGGCGAGCAGTACTTC. Translating it yields CASSLGQVSGEQYF.

This clonotype was seen a handful of times. The rearrangement links TRBV27 to TRBJ2-7, with no clear D. The CDR3 has 13 amino acids. Germline values: CDR1 MNHEY, CDR2 SMNVEV (reference sequence). V lost 5 bases and J lost 7, with 15 bases in between. The CDR3 bases are TGTGCCAGCAGTAACAGCTCCTACAATGAGCAGTACTTC. It yields the protein CASSNSSYNEQYF.

This clonotype has more than one count but fewer than ten. The chain joins TRBV23-1 to TRBJ2-4; weak D call: TRBD2 (5 bases). Gene TRBJ2-7 matches the end of the DNA better, so the J call may be wrong. TRBV23-1 is assigned to the ORF class and has an uncertain function. CDR3 length: 15 amino acids. The CDR3 nucleotides read TGCGCCAGCAGTCAACCGACGGGGAGCTCCTACGAGCAGTACTTC. It translates to CASSQPTGSSYEQYF.

In this sample, this clonotype is medium-sized. The chain is built from TRBV12-3 or TRBV12-4 and TRBJ2-3; D perhaps matches TRBD2 (6 bases). This CDR3 region has 14 residues. Trimming cost V 3 bases and J 0 bases, with 7 bases left between them. The CDR3 spells CASSFGGSTDTQYF. The CDR3 DNA reads as TGTGCCAGCAGTTTCGGGGGAAGCACAGATACGCAGTATTTT.

The V call is TRBV7-6, the J call TRBJ2-1; a weak D match, TRBD2 (6 bases). Judging by the DNA end, TRBJ2-7 fits better; the J call may be wrong. The CDR3 has 17 residues. The germline gives CDR1 SGHVS, CDR2 FNYEAQ. The CDR3 loop is CASSSGSGTPSYNEQYF. Here the CDR3 DNA reads TGTGCCAGCAGCTCGGGGTCGGGGACTCCATCCTACAATGAGCAGTACTTC.

V is TRBV6-1 and J is TRBJ1-5, with 7 bases aligning to TRBD1. CDR1 is MNHNS, CDR2 SASEGT, per germline. V lost 7 bases and J lost 4; bases outside the gene matches: 10. This CDR3 is 15 amino acids long. The CDR3 loop reads CASTLRGGKNQPQHF. The CDR3 DNA reads TGTGCCAGCACCCTCAGGGGGGGGAAGAATCAGCCCCAGCATTTT.

Ten or more counts support this clonotype. The V and J genes are TRBV27 and TRBJ2-1, with 10 bases that match TRBD2. The closer fit of TRBJ2-7 to the DNA end suggests the J call may be wrong. CDR3 length equals 14 residues. In germline, CDR1 is MNHEY, CDR2 SMNVEV (reference sequence). CDR3 loop: CASSFRAGGREQYF. As DNA, the CDR3 is TGTGCCAGCAGTTTTAGAGCGGGGGGGCGCGAGCAGTACTTC.

As for this clonotype: As the CDR3 is not closed by the conserved phenylalanine or tryptophan, this likely results from a read error. The DNA is omitted, as the CDR3 cannot be located on it reliably, and the CDR3 follows TCRdb's listing. This chain uses TRBV11-1 with TRBJ1-1; no check of the table's D call, TRBD1, against the DNA was made. CDR1 is SGHAT, CDR2 FQDESV, per germline (reference sequence). The CDR3 length is 18 residues, termini included. CDR3 region: CASSTGGQRTKRPSTSGQ.

By share of the sample, this clonotype is medium-sized (0.01 to 0.1%). The rearrangement links TRBV7-9 to TRBJ1-2; D perhaps matches TRBD1 (5 bases). V dropped 4 bases and J dropped 3 bases, with 15 bases sitting between them. The CDR3 extends over 15 amino acids. Germline V gene lookup returns CDR1 SEHNR and CDR2 FQNEAQ (reference sequence). CDR3 coding DNA: TGTGCCAGCAGCTCACAGGAGTTCTCTGACTATGGCTACACCTTC. It is translated as CASSSQEFSDYGYTF.

The J gene is TRBJ2-2, the V gene TRBV12-3 or TRBV12-4, with 8 nucleotides matching TRBD2. The CDR3 sequence is 16 residues long. The V and J ends lost 6 bases and 1 base, in that order; junction bases with no gene match: 7. The CDR3 DNA reads as TGTGCCAGCAGCCTCGGGCTAGCGGGGAACACCGGGGAGCTGTTTTTT. Protein product: CASSLGLAGNTGELFF.

This clonotype was seen a few times. The V gene is TRBV7-2, the J gene TRBJ2-1; 8 bases align to TRBD2. This CDR3 has 16 residues. Trimming took 5 bases from V and 4 from J; bases not matched to a gene: 10. From germline, CDR1 is SGHTA and CDR2 FQGNSA. CDR3 DNA sequence: TGTGCCAGCAGCCCCATCACTAGCGGTAGTTACAATGAGCAGTTCTTC. Encoded protein: CASSPITSGSYNEQFF.